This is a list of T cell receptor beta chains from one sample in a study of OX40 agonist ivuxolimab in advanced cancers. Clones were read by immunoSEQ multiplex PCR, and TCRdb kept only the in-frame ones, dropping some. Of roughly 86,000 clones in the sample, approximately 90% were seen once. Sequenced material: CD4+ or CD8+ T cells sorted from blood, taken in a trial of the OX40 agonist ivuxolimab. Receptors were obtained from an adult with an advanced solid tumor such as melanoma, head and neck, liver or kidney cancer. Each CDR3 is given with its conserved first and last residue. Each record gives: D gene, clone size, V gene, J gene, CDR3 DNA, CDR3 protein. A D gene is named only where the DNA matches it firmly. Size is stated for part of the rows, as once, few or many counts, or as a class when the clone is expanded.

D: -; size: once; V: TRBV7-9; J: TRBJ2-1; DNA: TGTGCCAGCAGCTCGGGAACCAGGGGTGAGCAGTTCTTC; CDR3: CASSSGTRGEQFF
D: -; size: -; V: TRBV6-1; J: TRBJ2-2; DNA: TGTGCCAGCAGTGAAGAATCGGGGACGATCGGGGAGCTGTTTTTT; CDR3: CASSEESGTIGELFF
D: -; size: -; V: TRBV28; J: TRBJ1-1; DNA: TGTGCCAGCAGTTCGACCCGGAACACTGAAGCTTTCTTT; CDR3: CASSSTRNTEAFF
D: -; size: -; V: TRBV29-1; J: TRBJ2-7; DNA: TGCAGCGTTCGAACCTACGAGCAGTACTTC; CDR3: CSVRTYEQYF
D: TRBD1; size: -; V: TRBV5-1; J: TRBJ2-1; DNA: TGCGCCAGCAGCTTTGGTCTGACAGGGATTAATGAGCAGTTCTTC; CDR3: CASSFGLTGINEQFF
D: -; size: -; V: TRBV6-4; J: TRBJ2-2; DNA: TGTGCCAGCAGTGACTTGGACAGATTCAACACCGGGGAGCTGTTTTTT; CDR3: CASSDLDRFNTGELFF
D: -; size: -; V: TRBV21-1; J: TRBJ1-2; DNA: TGTGCCAGCAGCTCGAAAGAGATCGGAGACGCAATCTTC; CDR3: CASSSKEIGDAIF
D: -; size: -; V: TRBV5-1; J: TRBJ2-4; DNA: TGCGCCAGCAGCTCCTCGGACTTGTCGAGAATTCAGTACTTC; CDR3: CASSSSDLSRIQYF
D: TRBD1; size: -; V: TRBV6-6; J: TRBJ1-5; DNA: TGTGCCAGCAGTTCCACGGGACAGGGTCATCAGCCCCAGCATTTT; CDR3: CASSSTGQGHQPQHF
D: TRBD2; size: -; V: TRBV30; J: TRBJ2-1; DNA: TGTGCCTGGAGTGTGTTAGCGGGAAATGAGCAGTTCTTC; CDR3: CAWSVLAGNEQFF
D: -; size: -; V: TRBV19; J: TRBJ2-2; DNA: TGTGCCAGTACGGAAGGACATTGGCCCGGGGAGCTGTTTTTT; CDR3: CASTEGHWPGELFF
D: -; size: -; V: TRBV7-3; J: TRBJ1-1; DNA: TGTGCCAGCAGCTTGCAAGGACAGAGCCAAGCTTTCTTT; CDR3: CASSLQGQSQAFF
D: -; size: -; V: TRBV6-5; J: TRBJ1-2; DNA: TGTGCCAGCAGTTACTCGACAGGAGAGGGCTACACCTTC; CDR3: CASSYSTGEGYTF
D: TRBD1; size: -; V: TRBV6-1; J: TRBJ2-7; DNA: TGTGCCAGCACCAAGACAGGGAACGAGCAGTACTTC; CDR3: CASTKTGNEQYF
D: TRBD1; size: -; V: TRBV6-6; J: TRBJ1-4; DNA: TGTGCCAGCAGTCAGACAGGGGTACGGGAAAAACTGTTTTTT; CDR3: CASSQTGVREKLFF
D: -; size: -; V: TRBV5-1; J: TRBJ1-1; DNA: TGCGCCAGCAGCTTCGTACAGGTGGTCTGGGGGACTGAAGCTTTCTTT; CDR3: CASSFVQVVWGTEAFF
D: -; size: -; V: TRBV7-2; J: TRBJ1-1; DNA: TGTGCCAGCAGCGCACAGGGAAATGAAGCTTTCTTT; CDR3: CASSAQGNEAFF
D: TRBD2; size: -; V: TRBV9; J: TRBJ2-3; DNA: TGTGCCAGCAGCTCCCTCCCGGCGGGAGCCCCAGATACGCAGTATTTT; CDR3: CASSSLPAGAPDTQYF
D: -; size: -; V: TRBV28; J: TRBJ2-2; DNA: TGTGCCAGCAGTTTCGACCTCACCGGGGAGCTGTTTTTT; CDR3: CASSFDLTGELFF
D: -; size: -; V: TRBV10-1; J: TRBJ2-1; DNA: TGCGCCAGCAGTGAGGGGAGGGGGTCCTACAATGAGCAGTTCTTC; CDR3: CASSEGRGSYNEQFF
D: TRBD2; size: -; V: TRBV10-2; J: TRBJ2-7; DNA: TGCGCCAGCATGGGGATTAGCGGGAGGTCCACCTCCTCCTACGAGCAGTACTTC; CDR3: CASMGISGRSTSSYEQYF
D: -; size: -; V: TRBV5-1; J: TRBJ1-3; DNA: TGCGCCAGCAGCCCCCCCCCAGGACGGCGAAACACCATATATTTT; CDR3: CASSPPPGRRNTIYF
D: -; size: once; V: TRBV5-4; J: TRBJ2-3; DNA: TGTGCCAGCAGCTTGAAGTACAGTTCTAGCACAGATACGCAGTATTTT; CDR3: CASSLKYSSSTDTQYF
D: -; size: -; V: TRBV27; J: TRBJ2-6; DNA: TGTGCCAGCAGTTTATTCGGCCAGGGAGTCTCTGGGGCCAACGTCCTGACTTTC; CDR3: CASSLFGQGVSGANVLTF
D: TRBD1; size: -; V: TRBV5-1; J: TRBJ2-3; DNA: TGCGCCAGCAGCGGGACAGGGGTCCTCGTCACAGATACGCAGTATTTT; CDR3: CASSGTGVLVTDTQYF
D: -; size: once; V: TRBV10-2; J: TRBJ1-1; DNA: TGCGCCAGCAGTGCGTCAGGTATGAACACTGAAGCTTTCTTT; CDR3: CASSASGMNTEAFF
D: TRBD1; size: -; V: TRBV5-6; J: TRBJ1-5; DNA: TGTGCCAGCAGCTTCGGGGGGACAGCTTATAGCAATCAGCCCCAGCATTTT; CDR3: CASSFGGTAYSNQPQHF
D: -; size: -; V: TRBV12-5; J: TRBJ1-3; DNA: TGTGCTAGTGGTCCGGACGCGTTATTCTCTGGAAACACCATATATTTT; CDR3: CASGPDALFSGNTIYF
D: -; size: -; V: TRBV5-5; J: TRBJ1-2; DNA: TGTGCCAGCAGCTTGGCCCCGGCTAACTATGGCTACACCTTC; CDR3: CASSLAPANYGYTF
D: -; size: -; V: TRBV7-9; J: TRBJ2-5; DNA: TGTGCCAGCAGCCCCGAGTACTTC; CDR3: CASSPEYF
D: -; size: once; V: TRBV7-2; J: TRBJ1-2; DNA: TGTGCCAGCAGCTTAGCAGGGGCCTATGGCTACACCTTC; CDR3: CASSLAGAYGYTF
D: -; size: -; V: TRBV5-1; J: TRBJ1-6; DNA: TGCGCCAGCAGCTTGGAAGGGGCCTATAATTCACCCCTCCACTTT; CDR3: CASSLEGAYNSPLHF
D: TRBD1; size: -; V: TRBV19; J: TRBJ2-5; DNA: TGTGCCAGTAGTATAGAGACAGGGGGCTGGGAGACCCAGTACTTC; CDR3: CASSIETGGWETQYF
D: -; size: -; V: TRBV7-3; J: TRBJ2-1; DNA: TGTGCCAGCAGCTTAAGCACAGGGATATACAATGAGCAGTTCTTC; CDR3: CASSLSTGIYNEQFF
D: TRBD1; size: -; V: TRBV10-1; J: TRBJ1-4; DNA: TGCGCCGGGTGGCAGGGGGCCTTTAATGAAAAACTGTTTTTT; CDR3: CAGWQGAFNEKLFF
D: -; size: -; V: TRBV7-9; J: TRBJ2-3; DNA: TGTGCCAGCAGCTTAAGCCCCCCACTTGCATTTACGCAGTATTTT; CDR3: CASSLSPPLAFTQYF
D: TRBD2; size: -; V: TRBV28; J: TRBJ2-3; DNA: TGTGCCAGCAGTCAACTGGGCGGGACTAGCCAAACAGATACGCAGTATTTT; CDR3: CASSQLGGTSQTDTQYF
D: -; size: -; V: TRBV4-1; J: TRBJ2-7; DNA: TGCGCCAGCAGCCAAGGCAGCGGTCCCTACGAGCAGTACTTC; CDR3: CASSQGSGPYEQYF
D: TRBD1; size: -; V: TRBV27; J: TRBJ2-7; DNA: TGTGCCAGCAGTTTACCCGCTCCCGGGACAGGGGCCTACGAGCAGTACTTC; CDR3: CASSLPAPGTGAYEQYF
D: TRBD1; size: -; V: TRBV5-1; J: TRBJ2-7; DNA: TGCGCCAGCAATCGGGACAGAGGATCCTACGAGCAGTACTTC; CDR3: CASNRDRGSYEQYF
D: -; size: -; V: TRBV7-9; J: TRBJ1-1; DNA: TGTGCCAGCAGCCATTATGTGAGGGGGGGCCTCGGGACTGAAGCTTTCTTT; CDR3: CASSHYVRGGLGTEAFF
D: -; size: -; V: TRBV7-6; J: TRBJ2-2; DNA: TGTGCCAGCAGCCGGGATTGGACCGGGGAGCTGTTTTTT; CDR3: CASSRDWTGELFF